Following are 27 T cell receptor beta chains from one sample sequenced in a study of blood T cell repertoires in COVID-19. The assay was immunoSEQ multiplex PCR, and TCRdb's table has in-frame clones only and misses some. Of approximately 290,000 clones in the sample, nearly 90% were seen once. The sample was peripheral blood. The receptor set was obtained from a woman aged 25 to 39 with COVID-19, enrolled during active disease.

This chain connects TRBV6-4 to TRBJ1-1, with 7 bases identical to TRBD1. The CDR3 totals 15 residues. Per germline, CDR1 MRHNA and CDR2 SNTAGT. V lost 3 bases to trimming and J lost 4 bases; unmatched junction nucleotides: 8. CDR3 amino acids: CASSETGFRSTEAFF. CDR3 nucleotide sequence: TGTGCCAGCAGTGAGACAGGGTTTAGAAGCACTGAAGCTTTCTTT.

The chain recombines TRBV5-6 with TRBJ1-4; TRBD1 agrees at 8 bases. Germline trimming cut 4 bases from V and 4 bases from J; bases unmatched to any gene: 6. The germline V gene has CDR1 SGHDT and CDR2 YYEEEE. The CDR3 contains 15 residues. CDR3 residues: CASSPRTGRNEKLFF. The CDR3 region has the DNA TGTGCCAGCAGCCCGAGGACAGGGCGTAATGAAAAACTGTTTTTT.

The chain links TRBV2 to TRBJ2-1; TRBD2 matches 7 bases. This CDR3 region has 13 residues. Unmatched junction bases numbered 6, after V lost 8 bases and J lost 5 bases. The germline CDR1 and CDR2 sequences are SNHLY and FYNNEI. The CDR3 DNA is TGTGCCAGCTGGCGGGGGAGACACAATGAGCAGTTCTTC. Amino acids: CASWRGRHNEQFF.

The rearrangement links TRBV28 to TRBJ2-7, with 11 bases identical to TRBD1. Per germline, CDR1 MDHEN and CDR2 SYDVKM. The CDR3 sequence is 15 residues long. The J segment lost 3 bases and the V segment lost 7 bases, leaving 8 bases of the junction unmatched. CDR3 DNA: TGTGCCAGCAACAGAGGAGGGACAGGGGGCTACGAGCAGTACTTC. Its translation: CASNRGGTGGYEQYF.

This chain links TRBV18 with TRBJ2-3, with TRBD1 as a possible D gene (5 bases). The CDR3 is made up of 13 amino acids. V lost 3 bases and J lost 3, with 7 bases in between. Germline CDR1 KGHSH, CDR2 LQKENI. The CDR3 DNA is TGTGCCAGCTCACCCCAGGGAACAGATACGCAGTATTTT. The encoded protein is CASSPQGTDTQYF.

Here the CDR3 DNA reads TGTGCCAGCAGCCCGGGGGGGGTAGAGACCCAGTACTTC. Encoded protein: CASSPGGVETQYF. The chain links TRBV5-4 to TRBJ2-5, with 8 bases identical to TRBD2. This CDR3 has 13 amino acids. Trimming cost V 4 bases and J 4 bases; bases outside gene matches: 3. The germline gives CDR1 SGHNT, CDR2 YYREEE (reference sequence).

This rearrangement joins TRBV28 to TRBJ1-2; 7 nucleotides match TRBD1. CDR3 length: 18 amino acids. The germline gives CDR1 MDHEN, CDR2 SYDVKM. Unmatched junction bases numbered 18, after V lost 8 bases and J lost 0 bases. CDR3 in amino acids: CASVTTEDRLTSNYGYTF. DNA of the CDR3: TGTGCCAGCGTTACTACCGAGGACAGGCTAACCTCTAACTATGGCTACACCTTC.

This clone was found once. The chain links TRBV3-1 (or the pseudogene TRBV3-2) to TRBJ2-3; the D gene is possibly TRBD2 (5 bases). Germline V gene sequence: CDR1 LGHDT, CDR2 YNNKEL (reference sequence). The germline V and J ends were trimmed by 4 bases and 0 bases, with 17 bases remaining between them. CDR3 length: 17 amino acids. The CDR3 here is CASSRRISGMSTDTQYF. The CDR3 bases are TGTGCCAGCAGCCGGAGAATATCGGGGATGAGCACAGATACGCAGTATTTT.

The chain recombines TRBV7-9 with TRBJ1-6; D gene uncertain. Per germline, CDR1 SEHNR and CDR2 FQNEAQ (reference sequence). This CDR3 contains 17 residues. V lost 5 bases to trimming and J lost 9 bases, with 23 bases between them. CDR3 DNA: TGTGCCAGCAGCGATCCGGGGAGGAGAGGGCGGGTTTCACCCCTCCACTTT. Residues: CASSDPGRRGRVSPLHF.

In nucleotides, the CDR3 is TGTGCCAGCAGTTACATAGTGAACACTGAAGCTTTCTTT. This codes for CASSYIVNTEAFF. The chain employs TRBV6-5 and TRBJ1-1; D unresolved. Trimming took off 2 bases at V and 0 bases at J, with 4 bases between the two ends. Germline V gives CDR1 MNHEY, CDR2 SVGAGI. The CDR3 is made up of 13 amino acids.

This clone was seen more than once but under ten times. The chain combines TRBV27 with TRBJ1-6, with 7 bases that match TRBD1. The CDR3 has 14 residues. Losses at the gene ends were 4 bases for V and 8 bases for J; bases not matched to a gene: 5. The germline gives CDR1 MNHEY, CDR2 SMNVEV (reference sequence). CDR3 sequence (DNA): TGTGCCAGCAGTTCGACAGGGAATTATTCACCCCTCCACTTT. It specifies CASSSTGNYSPLHF.

This sequence joins TRBV5-1 and TRBJ2-1, with D perhaps matching TRBD2 (6 bases). The CDR3 loop spans 16 amino acids. Per germline, CDR1 SGHRS and CDR2 YFSETQ. Trimming took 0 bases from V and 4 from J, leaving 14 bases between them. CDR3 DNA sequence: TGCGCCAGCAGCTTGGAGGTTAGCGGAGTGTACAATGAGCAGTTCTTC. Protein product: CASSLEVSGVYNEQFF.

The chain has TRBV11-2 and TRBJ2-1; maybe TRBD2 (5 bases). CDR1 is SGHAT, CDR2 FQNNGV, per germline. V was trimmed by 5 bases and J by 5 bases, leaving 19 bases between them. The length of the CDR3 is 16 residues. The CDR3 region has the DNA TGTGCCAGCAGCCCCTTGAGGGAAAGTCGGAACAATGAGCAGTTCTTC. Translating it yields CASSPLRESRNNEQFF.

The rearrangement links TRBV7-9 to TRBJ2-2, with a possible D match to TRBD2 (6 bases). Looked up from germline, CDR1 is SEHNR and CDR2 is FQNEAQ (reference sequence). The CDR3 spans 15 residues. V was pared by 1 base and J by 8 bases, with 14 bases between. CDR3 sequence: CASSLGTIVAGELFF. CDR3 bases: TGTGCCAGCAGCTTAGGGACTATCGTCGCTGGGGAGCTGTTTTTT.

On this clone itself: One end of the junction varies from germline; a read error may be responsible. The V gene is TRBV5-4, the J gene TRBJ2-1, with D perhaps TRBD1 (6 bases). The CDR3 has 11 residues. The germline CDR1 and CDR2 sequences are SGHNT and YYREEE (reference sequence). This chain's CDR3 is CASSFGGQWLF. The CDR3 DNA reads as TGTGCCAGCAGCTTTGGGGGCCAGTGGCTCTTC. Drawing the rest from reference TRBV5-4 and TRBJ2-1, the complete variable domain is ETGVTQSPTHLIKTRGQQVTLRCSSQSGHNTVSWYQQALGQGPQFIFQYYREEENGRGNFPPRFSGLQFPNYSSELNVNALELDDSALYLCASSFGGQWLFGPGTRLTVL.

The chain employs TRBV5-1 and TRBJ2-7; 9 positions match TRBD2. Germline values: CDR1 SGHRS, CDR2 YFSETQ. Trimming cost V 0 bases and J 4 bases; bases outside gene matches: 5. The CDR3 sequence is 15 residues long. The CDR3 region is CASSLDAGGIYEQYF. As DNA, the CDR3 is TGCGCCAGCAGCTTGGACGCGGGGGGGATATACGAGCAGTACTTC.

This clone has a single count. The chain joins TRBV6-5 to TRBJ2-1, with 9 bases fitting TRBD1. The CDR3 has 15 amino acids. The V gene's germline CDR1 is MNHEY and CDR2 SVGAGI. With V trimmed by 2 bases and J by 6 bases, 5 bases remained unmatched. CDR3 DNA sequence: TGTGCCAGCAGTTACGAGACAGGGGGGGGCAATGAGCAGTTCTTC. Its translation is CASSYETGGGNEQFF.

The V and J genes are TRBV10-3 and TRBJ1-2; D is possibly TRBD1 (5 bases). CDR1 is ENHRY, CDR2 SYGVKD, per germline. V lost 3 bases to trimming and J lost 4 bases, with 15 bases between them. This CDR3 contains 15 residues. The DNA of the CDR3 is TGTGCCATCAGTGAAGGTGGGGCCTCCATCTATGGCTACACCTTC. This translates into CAISEGGASIYGYTF.

This clone was picked up one time. This chain connects TRBV3-1 (or the pseudogene TRBV3-2) to TRBJ2-2; 10 nucleotides match TRBD2. The J segment lost 3 bases and the V segment lost 4 bases, leaving 2 bases of the junction unmatched. The CDR3 covers 15 residues. Per germline, CDR1 LGHDT and CDR2 YNNKEL (reference sequence). The CDR3 DNA reads TGTGCCAGCAGCCCTAGCGGGGGACACACCGGGGAGCTGTTTTTT. This codes for CASSPSGGHTGELFF.

The chain couples TRBV15 to TRBJ2-5; D perhaps matches TRBD2 (7 bases). Trimming pared 6 bases from V and 10 bases from J, leaving 27 bases between. Germline V gives CDR1 LNHNV, CDR2 YYDKDF (reference sequence). The CDR3 has 16 residues. The CDR3 DNA sequence: TGTGCCACCAGTCAGGGGAGAAGCGGGGCGGCAGGAGGCCAGTACTTC. Protein: CATSQGRSGAAGGQYF. The full variable domain, its missing parts supplied by reference TRBV15 and TRBJ2-5, is DAMVIQNPRYQVTQFGKPVTLSCSQTLNHNVMYWYQQKSSQAPKLLFHYYDKDFNNEADTPDNFQSRRPNTSFCFLDIRSPGLGDTAMYLCATSQGRSGAAGGQYFGPGTRLLVL.

This clone was recorded once. V gene TRBV19 combines with J gene TRBJ1-2; 10 bases fit TRBD1. Per the germline V gene, CDR1 is LNHDA and CDR2 is SQIVND (reference sequence). The CDR3 covers 13 residues. The V gene end was trimmed by 5 bases and the J gene end by 6 bases; junction bases not matched to a gene: 3. DNA of the CDR3: TGTGCCAGTAGTGTCGGGACAGGGGATGGCTACACCTTC. This codes for CASSVGTGDGYTF. Based on the CDR3 plus reference TRBV19 and TRBJ1-2, the full variable domain is DGGITQSPKYLFRKEGQNVTLSCEQNLNHDAMYWYRQDPGQGLRLIYYSQIVNDFQKGDIAEGYSVSREKKESFPLTVTSAQKNPTAFYLCASSVGTGDGYTFGSGTRLTVV.

The genes are TRBV5-1 and TRBJ1-1; 7 nucleotides line up with TRBD1. Germline-derived CDR1 and CDR2 are SGHRS and YFSETQ. Trimming cost V 1 base and J 1 base; bases outside gene matches: 4. The CDR3 is 15 residues long. CDR3 region: CASSLQGGGNTEAFF. CDR3 nucleotide sequence: TGCGCCAGCAGCTTGCAGGGGGGCGGGAACACTGAAGCTTTCTTT.

The chain recombines TRBV29-1 with TRBJ2-1; 13 bases line up with TRBD2. There are 15 residues in the CDR3. From germline, CDR1 is SQVTM and CDR2 ANQGSEA. After removal of 3 bases from V and 7 bases from J, the junction contained 6 bases not matched to a gene. This CDR3 is CSVETSGGPRNEQFF. The CDR3 DNA follows: TGCAGCGTTGAGACTAGCGGGGGGCCCAGGAATGAGCAGTTCTTC.

This chain uses TRBV5-5 with TRBJ1-3; tentative D call: TRBD1 (6 bases). This CDR3 spans 15 amino acids. Per germline, CDR1 SGHKS and CDR2 YYEKEE (reference sequence). V was pared by 5 bases and J by 4 bases, with 16 bases between. CDR3 nucleotide sequence: TGTGCCAGCAGTTGGGACTCGGGGGGCGGAAACACCATATATTTT. Translating gives CASSWDSGGGNTIYF.

The chain uses TRBV14 and TRBJ2-7; 9 bases fit TRBD1. Losses at the gene ends were 3 bases for V and 1 base for J; bases not matched to a gene: 4. CDR3 length equals 15 residues. Germline values: CDR1 SGHDN, CDR2 FVKESK. The CDR3 sequence: CASSHLGTGSYEQYF. The CDR3 DNA reads TGTGCCAGCAGCCACCTCGGGACAGGGTCCTACGAGCAGTACTTC.

The J gene is TRBJ2-3, the V gene TRBV10-2; D is perhaps TRBD2 (6 bases). From germline, CDR1 is WSHSY and CDR2 SAAADI. The V gene lost 6 bases and the J gene lost 7 bases, with 20 bases spanning the gap. This CDR3 is built from 15 residues. The CDR3 here is CASRPTSLARNTQYF. The CDR3 coding sequence is TGCGCCAGCAGGCCCACCAGCCTAGCGAGAAATACGCAGTATTTT.

The chain combines TRBV5-4 with TRBJ2-7, with D perhaps matching TRBD2 (7 bases). Trimming took off 6 bases at V and 0 bases at J, with 19 bases between the two ends. The germline V gene has CDR1 SGHNT and CDR2 YYREEE (reference sequence). The length of the CDR3 is 16 residues. The CDR3, as DNA: TGTGCCAGCACCTATCGCGGGGGCAGGGGCTCCTACGAGCAGTACTTC. This codes for CASTYRGGRGSYEQYF.